This is a list of T cell receptor beta chains from one sample in a study of Graves' ophthalmopathy and Graves' hyperthyroidism. TCRdb called the multiplex PCR reads again in MiXCR, with one record for every CDR3 protein. The data hold 900,000 to 1,200,000 distinct CDR3 sequences, with about two fifths observed a single time. The source material was peripheral blood or thyroid tissue (not recorded which). The receptors originated from an adult man with Graves' hyperthyroidism. Each CDR3 is given with its conserved first and last residue. Fields, in order: CDR3 protein, CDR3 DNA, clone size, J gene, D gene, CDR3 length, V gene. D genes are given only for firm matches. Expanded clones are given a class, and other clones once, few, many or no size at all.

CDR3 protein: CASSRDSGSAEQYF
CDR3 DNA: TGCGCCAGCAGCCGGGATAGCGGGAGCGCCGAGCAGTACTTC
clone size: -
J gene: TRBJ2-7
D gene: TRBD2
CDR3 length: 14
V gene: TRBV4-1

CDR3 protein: CASSLESGQGYGGYTF
CDR3 DNA: TGTGCCAGCAGCTTAGAAAGTGGGCAGGGGTACGGTGGCTACACCTTC
clone size: -
J gene: TRBJ1-2
D gene: -
CDR3 length: 16
V gene: TRBV7-9

CDR3 protein: CASSSGPGGYTF
CDR3 DNA: TGTGCCAGCAGTTCAGGACCTGGTGGCTACACCTTC
clone size: few
J gene: TRBJ1-2
D gene: -
CDR3 length: 12
V gene: TRBV27

CDR3 protein: CASSLGGRSEETQHF
CDR3 DNA: TGTGCCAGCAGCTTAGGCGGGAGGTCTGAAGAGACCCAGCATTTT
clone size: few
J gene: TRBJ1-5
D gene: -
CDR3 length: 15
V gene: TRBV7-2

CDR3 protein: CASSLKGQGTYEQYF
CDR3 DNA: TGTGCCAGCAGTCTCAAGGGACAGGGGACCTACGAGCAGTACTTC
clone size: -
J gene: TRBJ2-7
D gene: TRBD1
CDR3 length: 15
V gene: TRBV6-5

CDR3 protein: CASSESMDRQIYPSSAGANVLTF
CDR3 DNA: TGCGCCAGCAGTGAGTCTATGGACCGACAGATCTACCCCTCTAGCGCTGGGGCCAACGTCCTGACTTTC
clone size: -
J gene: TRBJ2-6
D gene: -
CDR3 length: 23
V gene: TRBV10-1

CDR3 protein: CASSTGGTGSTGELFF
CDR3 DNA: TGTGCCAGTAGTACCGGGGGGACAGGGAGCACCGGGGAGCTGTTTTTT
clone size: -
J gene: TRBJ2-2
D gene: TRBD1
CDR3 length: 16
V gene: TRBV19

CDR3 protein: CASSLSPASQPQHF
CDR3 DNA: TGTGCCAGCAGTTTATCCCCCGCAAGTCAGCCCCAGCATTTT
clone size: -
J gene: TRBJ1-5
D gene: -
CDR3 length: 14
V gene: TRBV12-3/TRBV12-4

CDR3 protein: CASSYWQGVMEQYF
CDR3 DNA: TGTGCCAGCAGTTACTGGCAGGGCGTGATGGAGCAGTACTTC
clone size: -
J gene: TRBJ2-7
D gene: -
CDR3 length: 14
V gene: TRBV6-2/TRBV6-3

CDR3 protein: CASSLSPATGGRNTEAFF
CDR3 DNA: TGTGCCAGCAGTTTATCCCCCGCGACAGGGGGTAGGAACACTGAAGCTTTCTTT
clone size: many
J gene: TRBJ1-1
D gene: TRBD1
CDR3 length: 18
V gene: TRBV12-3/TRBV12-4

CDR3 protein: CSARVDEREQYF
CDR3 DNA: TGCAGTGCTAGAGTGGATGAGAGAGAGCAGTACTTC
clone size: many
J gene: TRBJ2-7
D gene: -
CDR3 length: 12
V gene: TRBV20-1

CDR3 protein: CASSNRDRGEYGYTF
CDR3 DNA: TGTGCCAGCAGCAACCGGGACAGGGGAGAATATGGCTACACCTTC
clone size: many
J gene: TRBJ1-2
D gene: TRBD1
CDR3 length: 15
V gene: TRBV5-5

CDR3 protein: CASRPVGRHEQYF
CDR3 DNA: TGTGCCAGCCGGCCTGTAGGGAGGCACGAGCAGTACTTC
clone size: -
J gene: TRBJ2-7
D gene: -
CDR3 length: 13
V gene: TRBV27

CDR3 protein: CASSLGHSLREQYF
CDR3 DNA: TGCGCCAGCAGCTTGGGGCACAGTCTGAGGGAGCAGTACTTC
clone size: many
J gene: TRBJ2-7
D gene: -
CDR3 length: 14
V gene: TRBV5-1

CDR3 protein: CASSLAITNTGELFF
CDR3 DNA: TGCGCCAGCAGCTTGGCTATAACGAACACCGGGGAGCTGTTTTTT
clone size: few
J gene: TRBJ2-2
D gene: -
CDR3 length: 15
V gene: TRBV5-1

CDR3 protein: CASSQGGTVQYF
CDR3 DNA: TGTGCCAGCAGCCAAGGGGGGACAGTGCAGTATTTT
clone size: few
J gene: TRBJ2-3
D gene: -
CDR3 length: 12
V gene: TRBV7-2

CDR3 protein: CASSLGIGTTIYF
CDR3 DNA: TGTGCCAGCAGTTTAGGTATAGGGACCACCATATATTTT
clone size: few
J gene: TRBJ1-3
D gene: -
CDR3 length: 13
V gene: TRBV27

CDR3 protein: CASSGATTGANVLTF
CDR3 DNA: TGTGCCAGCAGTGGGGCAACGACGGGGGCCAACGTCCTGACTTTC
clone size: -
J gene: TRBJ2-6
D gene: -
CDR3 length: 15
V gene: TRBV2

CDR3 protein: CACATGQGNTGELFF
CDR3 DNA: TGTGCCTGCGCTACGGGACAGGGGAACACCGGGGAGCTGTTTTTT
clone size: few
J gene: TRBJ2-2
D gene: TRBD1
CDR3 length: 15
V gene: TRBV2

CDR3 protein: CASSQKQGELFF
CDR3 DNA: TGTGCCAGCAGCCAAAAACAGGGGGAGCTGTTTTTT
clone size: -
J gene: TRBJ2-2
D gene: -
CDR3 length: 12
V gene: TRBV5-4

CDR3 protein: CSAFYLYEQYF
CDR3 DNA: TGCAGTGCCTTTTATCTATACGAGCAGTACTTC
clone size: few
J gene: TRBJ2-7
D gene: -
CDR3 length: 11
V gene: TRBV20-1

CDR3 protein: CATEARRGSNEQYF
CDR3 DNA: TGTGCCACCGAGGCTAGGCGGGGGTCCAACGAGCAGTACTTC
clone size: -
J gene: TRBJ2-7
D gene: TRBD2
CDR3 length: 14
V gene: TRBV6-5

CDR3 protein: CASSLRRALGEQYF
CDR3 DNA: TGTGCCAGCAGTTTAAGAAGAGCGTTGGGCGAGCAGTACTTC
clone size: -
J gene: TRBJ2-7
D gene: -
CDR3 length: 14
V gene: TRBV27

CDR3 protein: CASSLARNGAGETQYF
CDR3 DNA: TGTGCCAGCAGCTTAGCGCGAAACGGGGCCGGCGAGACCCAGTACTTC
clone size: once
J gene: TRBJ2-5
D gene: -
CDR3 length: 16
V gene: TRBV7-2

CDR3 protein: CSAWGGPEAFF
CDR3 DNA: TGCAGTGCTTGGGGGGGGCCTGAAGCTTTCTTT
clone size: many
J gene: TRBJ1-1
D gene: -
CDR3 length: 11
V gene: TRBV20-1

CDR3 protein: CASSFAPSQETQYF
CDR3 DNA: TGTGCCAGCAGTTTTGCGCCAAGCCAAGAGACCCAGTACTTC
clone size: few
J gene: TRBJ2-5
D gene: -
CDR3 length: 14
V gene: TRBV12-3/TRBV12-4

CDR3 protein: CASSSWMGRGGNTIYF
CDR3 DNA: TGTGCCAGCAGTTCGTGGATGGGGCGAGGTGGAAACACCATATATTTT
clone size: -
J gene: TRBJ1-3
D gene: -
CDR3 length: 16
V gene: TRBV12-3/TRBV12-4

CDR3 protein: CAIRSWTGLYGYTF
CDR3 DNA: TGTGCCATCAGGAGTTGGACAGGCCTCTATGGCTACACCTTC
clone size: once
J gene: TRBJ1-2
D gene: TRBD1
CDR3 length: 14
V gene: TRBV10-3

CDR3 protein: CSVVGQTIYF
CDR3 DNA: TGCAGCGTGGTGGGACAGACCATATATTTT
clone size: -
J gene: TRBJ1-3
D gene: TRBD1
CDR3 length: 10
V gene: TRBV29-1

CDR3 protein: CASSYRPYTGELFF
CDR3 DNA: TGTGCCAGCAGTTACCGACCTTACACCGGGGAGCTGTTTTTT
clone size: -
J gene: TRBJ2-2
D gene: -
CDR3 length: 14
V gene: TRBV10-3

CDR3 protein: CASSRYGTGTHNQPQHF
CDR3 DNA: TGTGCCAGCAGCCGTTACGGGACAGGGACCCACAATCAGCCCCAGCATTTT
clone size: -
J gene: TRBJ1-5
D gene: TRBD1
CDR3 length: 17
V gene: TRBV28

CDR3 protein: CASSRGLGPEREKLFF
CDR3 DNA: TGTGCCAGCAGCCGTGGGCTCGGGCCCGAGAGGGAAAAACTGTTTTTT
clone size: few
J gene: TRBJ1-4
D gene: -
CDR3 length: 16
V gene: TRBV5-8

CDR3 protein: CSVELRDTEAFF
CDR3 DNA: TGCAGCGTTGAACTCCGCGACACTGAAGCTTTCTTT
clone size: -
J gene: TRBJ1-1
D gene: -
CDR3 length: 12
V gene: TRBV29-1

CDR3 protein: CASSSASASGRAADTQYF
CDR3 DNA: TGTGCCAGCAGCTCCGCGTCGGCTAGCGGGAGGGCCGCAGATACGCAGTATTTT
clone size: -
J gene: TRBJ2-3
D gene: TRBD2
CDR3 length: 18
V gene: TRBV7-9

CDR3 protein: CASSSRRRGEKLFF
CDR3 DNA: TGTGCCAGCAGCAGCCGGCGGCGGGGGGAAAAACTGTTTTTT
clone size: -
J gene: TRBJ1-4
D gene: -
CDR3 length: 14
V gene: TRBV7-9

CDR3 protein: CSAGRQNQPQHF
CDR3 DNA: TGCAGTGCGGGACGGCAAAATCAGCCCCAGCATTTT
clone size: many
J gene: TRBJ1-5
D gene: -
CDR3 length: 12
V gene: TRBV20-1